These 23 T cell receptor beta chains share one sample of origin, sequenced in a study of cytomegalovirus exposure and HLA in healthy donors. PCR amplification relied on 60 Vbeta primers (plus 13 Jbeta primers). Assay used: immunoSEQ multiplex PCR; TCRdb lists only in-frame clones, some missing. The profile shows approximately 100,000 clones, roughly 85% of them singletons. Material: PBMCs. These TCRs come from a woman aged 35 to 49 in good health and CMV-seronegative.

The rearrangement uses TRBV11-2 and TRBJ2-5; a weak D match, TRBD2 (6 bases). Germline V gene data show CDR1 as SGHAT and CDR2 as FQNNGV. This CDR3 is 13 amino acids long. V dropped 5 bases and J dropped 2 bases, with 9 bases sitting between them. The CDR3 DNA is TGTGCCAGCAGCCAGCGGGCACAAGAGACCCAGTACTTC. Translating it yields CASSQRAQETQYF.

This chain connects TRBV2 to TRBJ2-5; 9 nucleotides align to TRBD1. The trim removed 8 bases at V and 4 bases at J, leaving 11 bases unmatched. Germline CDR1 and CDR2: SNHLY and FYNNEI. This CDR3 comprises 15 residues. CDR3 amino acids: CASSYRTGEGETQYF. For the CDR3, the DNA is TGTGCCAGCTCTTACCGGACAGGGGAAGGAGAGACCCAGTACTTC.

The chain links TRBV7-2 to TRBJ1-5; D gene unclear. Trimming removed 6 bases at V and 3 bases at J, with 15 bases between. The CDR3 is made up of 15 amino acids. Germline V gene lookup returns CDR1 SGHTA and CDR2 FQGNSA. CDR3 amino acids: CASSPNGGDNQPQHF. DNA for the CDR3: TGTGCCAGCAGTCCAAACGGCGGGGACAATCAGCCCCAGCATTTT. Using reference TRBV7-2 and TRBJ1-5 for the parts outside the CDR3, the full variable domain is GAGVSQSPSNKVTEKGKDVELRCDPISGHTALYWYRQSLGQGLEFLIYFQGNSAPDKSGLPSDRFSAERTGGSVSTLTIQRTQQEDSAVYLCASSPNGGDNQPQHFGDGTRLSIL.

The V gene is TRBV5-6, the J gene TRBJ2-3, with D tentatively TRBD1 (5 bases). There are 15 residues in the CDR3. Looked up from germline, CDR1 is SGHDT and CDR2 is YYEEEE. V was pared by 1 base and J by 2 bases, with 11 bases between. The CDR3 DNA is TGTGCCAGCAGCTTGTTGCAGGGCCACACAGATACGCAGTATTTT. It yields the protein CASSLLQGHTDTQYF.

The rearrangement uses TRBV10-3 and TRBJ1-1; D gene ambiguous. The CDR3 is made up of 14 amino acids. V dropped 5 bases and J dropped 5 bases, with 15 bases sitting between them. In germline, CDR1 is ENHRY, CDR2 SYGVKD. The CDR3 loop reads CAISRLAVGTEAFF. The CDR3 region has the DNA TGTGCCATCAGTAGACTCGCCGTAGGAACTGAAGCTTTCTTT.

This chain links TRBV28 with TRBJ2-3; 7 bases align to TRBD2. The CDR3 is made up of 15 amino acids. CDR1 and CDR2 from the germline V gene are MDHEN and SYDVKM. The ends lost 6 bases at V and 0 bases at J; junction bases unmatched: 6. The CDR3 loop is CASRGAGPSTDTQYF. CDR3 sequence (DNA): TGTGCCAGCAGGGGAGCGGGACCTAGCACAGATACGCAGTATTTT.

This clone was detected only once. The chain links TRBV4-1 to TRBJ1-2; 8 bases are shared with TRBD1. The ends lost 2 bases at V and 0 bases at J; junction bases unmatched: 11. Germline V CDR1 and CDR2: MGHRA, YSYEKL. The CDR3 covers 18 residues. CDR3 nucleotide sequence: TGCGCCAGCAGCCAACGAGGGGCCAGGGGGCCATCTAACTATGGCTACACCTTC. Its translation is CASSQRGARGPSNYGYTF.

This chain links TRBV30 with TRBJ2-1; D might be TRBD2 (5 bases). CDR3 length: 13 residues. The germline V gene encodes CDR1 GTSNPN and CDR2 SVGIG (reference sequence). Between the trimmed V and J ends, which lost 2 bases and 3 bases, there was a span of 8 bases. Here the CDR3 reads CAWSRLSYNEQFF. The CDR3 DNA reads TGTGCCTGGAGTCGACTAAGCTACAATGAGCAGTTCTTC.

This clone was found a few times. The chain joins TRBV28 to TRBJ1-1; D call uncertain. Trimming removed 2 bases at V and 2 bases at J, with 9 bases between. From germline, CDR1 is MDHEN and CDR2 SYDVKM. The CDR3 is 14 amino acids. CDR3 bases: TGTGCCAGCAGTTTACGCCGGGAAAACACTGAAGCTTTCTTT. The encoded protein is CASSLRRENTEAFF.

The chain joins TRBV7-2 to TRBJ1-2; 11 bases are a match to TRBD1. The CDR3 contains 16 residues. J was trimmed by 4 bases and V by 11 bases; bases with no gene match: 15. CDR1 and CDR2 from the germline V gene are SGHTA and FQGNSA. CDR3 protein: CALLTGTGGLGYGYTF. The DNA of the CDR3 is TGTGCCTTACTTACCGGGACAGGGGGTTTAGGCTATGGCTACACCTTC. The full variable domain, rest sourced from reference TRBV7-2 and TRBJ1-2, is GAGVSQSPSNKVTEKGKDVELRCDPISGHTALYWYRQSLGQGLEFLIYFQGNSAPDKSGLPSDRFSAERTGGSVSTLTIQRTQQEDSAVYLCALLTGTGGLGYGYTFGSGTRLTVV.

The chain is built from TRBV6-5 and TRBJ2-5; D is perhaps TRBD1 (5 bases). The germline V and J ends were trimmed by 4 bases and 2 bases, with 8 bases remaining between them. The CDR3 sequence is 13 residues long. The germline V gene has CDR1 MNHEY and CDR2 SVGAGI. The CDR3, as DNA: TGTGCCAGCAGTTGGGGCAGTCAAGAGACCCAGTACTTC. As protein: CASSWGSQETQYF.

The V and J genes are TRBV28 and TRBJ1-2; 10 bases line up with TRBD1. Looked up from germline, CDR1 is MDHEN and CDR2 is SYDVKM. Trimming at V came to 1 base and at J to 8 bases, leaving 10 bases not matched to a gene. This CDR3 has 16 amino acids. CDR3 in DNA: TGTGCCAGCAGTTTATTCGGGACAGGGGTCACCAACGGCTACACCTTC. Translated, it gives CASSLFGTGVTNGYTF.

V and J are TRBV7-2 and TRBJ1-3, with D unresolved. The length of the CDR3 is 14 residues. Trimming cost V 3 bases and J 2 bases, with 8 bases left between them. CDR1 and CDR2 (germline): SGHTA, FQGNSA. CDR3 nucleotide sequence: TGTGCCAGCAGCTTGCGAACAGCTGGAAACACCATATATTTT. Its translation: CASSLRTAGNTIYF.

The gene calls are TRBV5-1 and TRBJ2-2, with 8 positions matching TRBD2. The CDR3 covers 15 residues. CDR1 SGHRS and CDR2 YFSETQ come from the germline V gene. V lost 1 base, J lost 6 bases, and 5 bases stayed unmatched. Here the CDR3 DNA reads TGCGCCAGCAGCTTGACTTTAGCGGGGTCCGGGGAGCTGTTTTTT. It translates to CASSLTLAGSGELFF.

This clone was detected only a few times. The chain employs TRBV7-9 and TRBJ2-2; 7 bases fit TRBD1. The CDR3 has 15 residues. Germline loops: CDR1 SEHNR, CDR2 FQNEAQ (reference sequence). The J segment lost 5 bases and the V segment lost 1 base, leaving 4 bases of the junction unmatched. Written as DNA, the CDR3 is TGTGCCAGCAGCTTAGTAGGGGGCGAGACCGGGGAGCTGTTTTTT. Its translation is CASSLVGGETGELFF. The entire variable domain, with the rest obtained from reference TRBV7-9 and TRBJ2-2, is as follows: DTGVSQNPRHKITKRGQNVTFRCDPISEHNRLYWYRQTLGQGPEFLTYFQNEAQLEKSRLLSDRFSAERPKGSFSTLEIQRTEQGDSAMYLCASSLVGGETGELFFGEGSRLTVL.

The V gene is TRBV18, the J gene TRBJ2-7; TRBD1 matches at 10 bases. Germline V lookup: CDR1 KGHSH, CDR2 LQKENI. Germline trimming cut 5 bases from V and 0 bases from J; bases unmatched to any gene: 4. The CDR3 is made up of 15 amino acids. CDR3 loop: CASSGQGGSSYEQYF. The CDR3 nucleotides are TGTGCCAGCTCAGGACAGGGGGGGAGCTCCTACGAGCAGTACTTC.

The chain uses TRBV5-4 and TRBJ2-5; perhaps TRBD1 as D (6 bases). Germline V gene sequence: CDR1 SGHNT, CDR2 YYREEE (reference sequence). The CDR3 spans 13 residues. Trimming left V 7 bases short and J 3 bases short, with 13 bases between. The CDR3 is CASGYRAKETQYF. CDR3 DNA sequence: TGTGCCAGCGGTTACAGGGCCAAAGAGACCCAGTACTTC.

This chain connects TRBV30 to TRBJ1-1; 7 bases agree with TRBD1. CDR1 GTSNPN and CDR2 SVGIG come from the germline V gene (reference sequence). The CDR3 has 14 amino acids. Germline trimming cut 5 bases from V and 2 bases from J; bases unmatched to any gene: 8. This CDR3 reads CAWGRQGANTEAFF. The CDR3 DNA reads as TGTGCCTGGGGGCGACAGGGAGCAAACACTGAAGCTTTCTTT.

This clone appeared a single time. This chain connects TRBV29-1 to TRBJ2-2, with a tentative D call TRBD1 (7 bases). With 6 bases removed from V and 1 base from J, the gap between germline ends came to 18 bases. There are 16 residues in the CDR3. Germline V gene sequence: CDR1 SQVTM, CDR2 ANQGSEA. The CDR3 reads CSVEQGGGQNTGELFF. The CDR3 DNA is TGCAGCGTGGAGCAGGGGGGCGGGCAGAACACCGGGGAGCTGTTTTTT.

The V call is TRBV15, the J call TRBJ2-5; possible D gene TRBD2, 6 bases. Germline values: CDR1 LNHNV, CDR2 YYDKDF (reference sequence). The ends were cut back, 2 bases at V and 4 bases at J, with 8 bases in the middle. The CDR3 contains 13 residues. In DNA, the CDR3 is TGTGCCACCAGCAGATCAGCGGGAGAGACCCAGTACTTC. This sequence encodes CATSRSAGETQYF.

The rearrangement joins TRBV18 to TRBJ1-6; D unclear. Trimming shortened V by 1 base and J by 8 bases, and 21 bases separated the two germline ends. The CDR3 is 18 amino acids. Germline V gene lookup returns CDR1 KGHSH and CDR2 LQKENI. CDR3: CASSPQASGAPRHSPLHF. DNA of the CDR3: TGTGCCAGCTCACCACAGGCGTCGGGTGCCCCGCGTCATTCACCCCTCCACTTT.

The J gene is TRBJ1-3, the V gene TRBV7-2; 8 bases align to TRBD1. This CDR3 comprises 17 residues. Trimming took 3 bases from V and 4 from J; bases not matched to a gene: 11. Germline V CDR1 and CDR2: SGHTA, FQGNSA. The CDR3 reads CASSLTTGGRRGNTIYF. CDR3 bases: TGTGCCAGCAGCTTGACAACAGGGGGAAGAAGGGGAAACACCATATATTTT.

Here the CDR3 DNA reads TGTGCCAGCAGCTTGCCAGGGGGAACCAATTCACCCCTCCACTTT. It is translated as CASSLPGGTNSPLHF. The chain links TRBV5-4 to TRBJ1-6; 7 bases fit TRBD1. V shed 1 base, J shed 7 bases, and the junction held 5 bases outside the gene matches. This CDR3 has 15 residues. Germline V CDR1 and CDR2: SGHNT, YYREEE (reference sequence).